The rows below give T cell receptor beta chains drawn from one sample of a study of T cell responses to AZD1222 COVID-19 vaccine. TCRdb's copy holds only in-frame clones and misses some; the assay was immunoSEQ multiplex PCR. The table includes about 140,000 clones, roughly 92% detected once. This material consisted of peripheral blood, taken 28 days after the second AZD1222 dose. The receptors shown here come from an adult who received the AZD1222 COVID-19 vaccine. Each CDR3 is given with its conserved first and last residue. A D gene is named only where the DNA matches it firmly. Size is omitted from some rows. Given values are once, few, many or a class for expanded clones.

j_gene	abundance	v_gene	d_gene	CDR3aa	CDR3nt
TRBJ1-2	.	TRBV28	TRBD1	CASRRDSPNYGYTF	TGTGCCAGCCGAAGGGACAGCCCTAACTATGGCTACACCTTC
TRBJ1-2	.	TRBV7-9	.	CASSPRGGAGLYGYTF	TGTGCCAGCAGCCCAAGGGGGGGCGCTGGCCTCTATGGCTACACCTTC
TRBJ1-1	.	TRBV11-2	.	CASSLVRGGSVNTEAFF	TGTGCCAGCAGCTTAGTTCGAGGGGGATCGGTGAACACTGAAGCTTTCTTT
TRBJ1-1	.	TRBV5-4	.	CASSPGDTEAFF	TGTGCCAGCAGCCCTGGGGACACTGAAGCTTTCTTT
TRBJ2-7	few	TRBV28	TRBD2	CASSLSLAGGPIEQYF	TGTGCCAGCAGTTTATCTCTAGCGGGAGGGCCTATCGAGCAGTACTTC
TRBJ2-1	.	TRBV5-1	TRBD2	CASSWGTSGNEQFF	TGCGCCAGCAGCTGGGGGACTAGCGGCAATGAGCAGTTCTTC
TRBJ2-1	few	TRBV6-2/TRBV6-3	.	CASSPIWGSYNEQFF	TGTGCCAGCAGTCCGATCTGGGGTTCCTACAATGAGCAGTTCTTC
TRBJ1-2	.	TRBV6-5	TRBD1	CASRLTGAAQRYTF	TGTGCCAGCAGATTGACAGGGGCCGCTCAACGCTACACCTTC
TRBJ2-7	once	TRBV6-5	.	CASSIQVNYEQYF	TGTGCCAGCAGTATTCAAGTCAACTACGAGCAGTACTTC
TRBJ2-2	.	TRBV6-6	TRBD1	CASSTTQGRTGELFF	TGTGCCAGCAGTACAACACAGGGGCGCACCGGGGAGCTGTTTTTT